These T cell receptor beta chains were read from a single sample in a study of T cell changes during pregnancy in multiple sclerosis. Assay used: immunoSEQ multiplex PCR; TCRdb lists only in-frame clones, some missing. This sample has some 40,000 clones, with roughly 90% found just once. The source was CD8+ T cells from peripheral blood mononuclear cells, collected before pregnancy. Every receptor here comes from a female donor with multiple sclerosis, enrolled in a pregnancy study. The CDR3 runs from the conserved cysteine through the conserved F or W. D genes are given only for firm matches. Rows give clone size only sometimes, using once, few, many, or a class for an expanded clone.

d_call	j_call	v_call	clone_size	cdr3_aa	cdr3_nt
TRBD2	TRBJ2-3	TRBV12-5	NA	CASGLGTSRLVGTDTQYF	TGTGCTAGTGGTCTAGGGACTAGTCGTCTGGTTGGCACAGATACGCAGTATTTT
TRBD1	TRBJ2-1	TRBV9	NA	CASSDPGQGLSYNEQFF	TGTGCCAGCAGCGACCCGGGACAGGGCCTCTCCTACAATGAGCAGTTCTTC
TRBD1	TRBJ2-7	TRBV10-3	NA	CAISDAGTGGPYEQYF	TGTGCCATCAGTGATGCCGGGACAGGGGGTCCCTACGAGCAGTACTTC
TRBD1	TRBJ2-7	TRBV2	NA	CASSSDRDSSSYEQYF	TGTGCCAGCAGTAGCGACCGGGACAGTTCCTCCTACGAGCAGTACTTC
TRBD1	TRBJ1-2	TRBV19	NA	CASSPGQGAYGYTF	TGTGCCAGTAGTCCGGGACAGGGCGCCTATGGCTACACCTTC
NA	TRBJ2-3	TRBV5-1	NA	CASSWGHVSTDTQYF	TGCGCCAGCAGCTGGGGACACGTTAGCACAGATACGCAGTATTTT
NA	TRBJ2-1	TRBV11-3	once	CASSLGSGLDNEQFF	TGTGCCAGCAGCTTAGGTAGCGGACTTGACAATGAGCAGTTCTTC
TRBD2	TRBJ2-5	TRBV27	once	CASSSTGGEQYF	TGTGCCAGCAGTTCTACCGGGGGGGAGCAGTACTTC
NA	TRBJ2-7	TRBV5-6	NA	CASSSRWTAAYEQYF	TGTGCCAGCAGCTCCCGCTGGACAGCAGCCTACGAGCAGTACTTC
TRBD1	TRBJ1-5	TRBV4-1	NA	CASSPRQGLVQPQHF	TGCGCCAGCAGCCCTCGACAGGGACTGGTACAGCCCCAGCATTTT
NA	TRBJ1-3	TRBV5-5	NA	CASSRTRSLGNTIYF	TGTGCCAGCAGCAGGACACGATCTCTCGGAAACACCATATATTTT
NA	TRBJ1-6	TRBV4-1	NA	CASSQDYPNNSPLHF	TGCGCCAGCAGCCAGGACTATCCTAATAATTCACCCCTCCACTTT
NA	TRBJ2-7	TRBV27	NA	CASNGGSYEQYF	TGTGCCAGCAATGGAGGTTCCTACGAGCAGTACTTC
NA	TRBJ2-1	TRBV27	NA	CASSPRVSWGDEQFF	TGTGCCAGCAGTCCCAGAGTTTCATGGGGGGATGAGCAGTTCTTC
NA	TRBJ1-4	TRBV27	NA	CASSYGGRVGEKLFF	TGTGCCAGCAGTTACGGAGGGAGGGTTGGTGAAAAACTGTTTTTT
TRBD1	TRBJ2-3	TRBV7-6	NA	CASSLRQGLTFNNPTDTQYF	TGTGCCAGCAGCTTGCGACAGGGGCTCACATTTAATAATCCTACAGATACGCAGTATTTT
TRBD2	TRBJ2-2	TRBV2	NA	CASSERNGGGPGGTGELFF	TGTGCCAGCAGTGAACGTAATGGGGGAGGGCCGGGAGGCACCGGGGAGCTGTTTTTT
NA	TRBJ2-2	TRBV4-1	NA	CASSQLAGRTGELFF	TGCGCCAGCAGCCAACTCGCAGGGCGCACCGGGGAGCTGTTTTTT
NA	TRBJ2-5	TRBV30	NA	CAWSRTGRGGETQYF	TGTGCCTGGAGTAGGACTGGCAGGGGCGGGGAGACCCAGTACTTC
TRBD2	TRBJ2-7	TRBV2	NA	CASGGLAYEQYF	TGTGCCAGCGGGGGACTAGCCTACGAGCAGTACTTC
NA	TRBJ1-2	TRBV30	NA	CAWSVRNRETEYYGYTF	TGTGCCTGGAGTGTCAGGAACAGGGAGACTGAATACTATGGCTACACCTTC
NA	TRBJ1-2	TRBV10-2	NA	CASSEPVNRPWRGYTF	TGCGCCAGCAGTGAGCCTGTGAACAGACCCTGGAGGGGCTACACCTTC
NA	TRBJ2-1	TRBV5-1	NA	CASSQDGSGSLSYNEQFF	TGCGCCAGCAGTCAGGACGGCAGCGGGTCCCTCTCCTACAATGAGCAGTTCTTC
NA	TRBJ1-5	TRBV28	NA	CASTLKTADQPQHF	TGTGCCAGCACTTTAAAGACAGCAGATCAGCCCCAGCATTTT
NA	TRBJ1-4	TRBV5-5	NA	CASSRVGSNEKLFF	TGTGCCAGCAGCCGAGTGGGGAGTAATGAAAAACTGTTTTTT
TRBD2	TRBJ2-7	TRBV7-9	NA	CASSRTSANEQYF	TGTGCCAGCAGCCGGACTAGCGCAAACGAGCAGTACTTC
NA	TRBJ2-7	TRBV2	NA	CASSEVVSPYEQYF	TGTGCCAGCAGTGAGGTAGTTTCTCCCTACGAGCAGTACTTC
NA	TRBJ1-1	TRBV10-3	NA	CAISRSGGDTEAFF	TGTGCCATCAGCCGGTCGGGAGGAGACACTGAAGCTTTCTTT
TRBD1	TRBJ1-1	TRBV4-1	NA	CASSRIGQGQSEAFF	TGCGCCAGCAGCCGAATCGGACAGGGGCAGAGTGAAGCTTTCTTT